Listed below are T cell receptor beta chains from one sample, sequenced in a study of T cell repertoires and leukemia-associated antigens. MiXCR, applied by TCRdb to the 5' RACE reads, yields one record per CDR3 protein. The sample consists of almost 10,000 distinct CDR3 sequences, approximately 40% of them appearing once. Their recognized antigens are unknown. Source material: CD3+ T cells sorted from blood and cultured. Receptors were obtained from a female donor in good health. Each CDR3 is given with its conserved first and last residue. Each record gives: J gene, D gene, V gene, clone size, CDR3 protein, CDR3 DNA. A D gene is named only where the DNA matches it firmly. Not all rows give a size; the values are once, few, many and, for expanded clones, a class.

>TRBJ1-1|NA|TRBV12-3/TRBV12-4|NA
CASRSSRGRLEAFF
TGTGCCAGCAGATCCAGCAGGGGACGTCTCGAAGCTTTCTTT
>TRBJ2-7|TRBD1|TRBV5-1|NA
CASSLVLGTAQYF
TGCGCCAGCAGCTTGGTGTTAGGGACAGCGCAGTACTTC
>TRBJ1-2|TRBD1|TRBV7-9|once
CASSFRGFRYGHTF
TGTGCCAGTAGCTTCAGGGGGTTTCGGTATGGCCACACCTTC
>TRBJ2-7|NA|TRBV12-3/TRBV12-4|NA
CASSHRQAGLGEQYF
TGTGCCAGCAGTCACAGACAAGCGGGCCTCGGCGAGCAGTACTTC
>TRBJ2-2|NA|TRBV6-2/TRBV6-3|NA
CASSRTSAGTGELFF
TGTGCCAGCAGTCGGACCAGCGCGGGGACCGGGGAGCTGTTTTTT
>TRBJ1-1|NA|TRBV6-2/TRBV6-3|many
CASSWDGNTEAFF
TGTGCCAGCAGTTGGGACGGGAACACTGAAGCTTTCTTT
>TRBJ2-5|TRBD2|TRBV20-1|NA
CSARPTSGRDPREAPQYF
TGCAGTGCTAGACCCACTAGCGGGAGAGATCCAAGAGAGGCCCCCCAGTACTTC
>TRBJ2-7|NA|TRBV11-2|few
CASSSGTYGPEQYF
TGTGCCAGCAGCTCCGGGACATACGGGCCCGAGCAGTACTTC
>TRBJ2-3|TRBD1|TRBV4-3|NA
CASSQGTETGLPDTQYF
TGCGCCAGCAGCCAAGGGACCGAGACAGGGTTACCGGATACGCAGTATTTT
>TRBJ2-5|TRBD1|TRBV4-1|NA
CASSRGQDVETQYF
TGCGCCAGCAGCCGGGGACAGGATGTAGAGACCCAGTACTTC
>TRBJ2-1|NA|TRBV3-1|many
CASSQDGGSYNEQFF
TGTGCCAGCAGCCAAGATGGGGGCTCCTACAATGAGCAGTTCTTC
>TRBJ2-1|NA|TRBV6-2/TRBV6-3|medium-sized
CASSYSPEGAGNEQFF
TGTGCCAGCAGTTACTCGCCGGAGGGGGCGGGTAATGAGCAGTTCTTC
>TRBJ2-1|TRBD2|TRBV29-1|NA
CSGGTSGPSYNEQFF
TGCAGCGGTGGGACTAGCGGGCCCTCCTACAATGAGCAGTTCTTC
>TRBJ2-5|TRBD1|TRBV5-1|NA
CASSPRTGGLFETQYF
TGCGCCAGCAGCCCACGGACAGGGGGCCTCTTTGAGACCCAGTACTTC
>TRBJ2-3|TRBD1|TRBV18|medium-sized
CASSPQGTGPRSRYF
TGTGCCAGCTCACCACAGGGGACAGGGCCCCGGTCGAGGTATTTT
>TRBJ2-1|TRBD2|TRBV12-3/TRBV12-4|few
CASSLLTSGIYNEQFF
TGTGCCAGCAGTTTGTTAACTAGCGGGATCTACAATGAGCAGTTCTTC
>TRBJ2-1|NA|TRBV27|NA
CATQILYRAPREQFF
TGTGCCACCCAAATATTATACCGGGCCCCGCGGGAGCAGTTCTTC
>TRBJ2-5|NA|TRBV24-1|NA
CATRGYSQETQYF
TGTGCCACCAGGGGATACTCTCAAGAGACCCAGTACTTC
>TRBJ2-7|TRBD2|TRBV29-1|NA
CSAKAGEGAEQYF
TGCAGCGCAAAAGCGGGAGAGGGCGCCGAGCAGTACTTC
>TRBJ2-1|TRBD2|TRBV4-2|NA
CASRAVVGGAYNEQFF
TGTGCCAGCAGAGCGGTAGTCGGGGGGGCTTACAATGAGCAGTTCTTC
>TRBJ2-1|TRBD2|TRBV9|few
CASSAPSGRSYNEQFF
TGTGCCAGCAGCGCGCCTAGCGGGAGATCCTACAATGAGCAGTTCTTC
>TRBJ1-5|NA|TRBV6-1|medium-sized
CASSEGIYNQPQHF
TGTGCCAGCAGTGAAGGGATTTACAATCAGCCCCAGCATTTT
>TRBJ1-1|NA|TRBV29-1|medium-sized
CSTNPRNTEAFF
TGCAGCACAAATCCCAGGAACACTGAAGCTTTCTTT
>TRBJ2-7|NA|TRBV5-1|NA
CASSSIAEVYEQYF
TGCGCCAGCAGTTCGATAGCGGAAGTCTACGAGCAGTACTTC